This T cell receptor (beta chain) was obtained from a study of T cell responses to AZD1222 COVID-19 vaccine (dated by TCRdb to the early 2020s). Regarding the complete study: AZD1222 recipients given second doses at about 4 weeks or at about 12 weeks were pooled, since spike-specific TCR depth and breadth were not found to differ between the two schedules. A total of approximately 240 trial participants underwent TCR sequencing, of whom some 210 received two doses of AZD1222 and about 25 received two doses of the MenACWY control vaccine. Trial participants were enrolled into age subgroups of 18-55, 56-69 and 70-plus years, which contained about 150, 27 and 61 TCR-sequenced participants, respectively.

Study-wide conclusions, independent of this receptor: After two AZD1222 doses, spike-specific TCR breadth and depth were significantly higher than at day 0 and than in MenACWY recipients. Conclusions about previously exposed vaccinees are limited, since just six or seven AZD1222 recipients were seropositive for SARS-CoV-2 at baseline. Participants were mostly white British, with more females than males. The authors suggested clonal diversity may have been underestimated. In the small 56-69-year group, the increase in depth fell short of significance, most likely because of low power. Because no day 14 peak-response samples were available, repertoires were characterized only after the peak T cell response. Vaccine-associated CD4 TCRs spanned the whole spike protein, with dominant responses in regions 160-218 and 743-854. Reportedly, close to half of the unique spike-specific TCRs recognized epitopes lying outside the regions that are mutated in the B.1.351 and B.1.1.7 variants.

As for this clone: No antigen is known for it. Per-base qualities were not stored, and no clone one base away is much larger.

The CDR3 regions of human TCRbeta chains were subjected to immunosequencing. As for the authors' bioinformatics: TCRs in the repertoires were matched against a reference library of SARS-CoV-2-specific TCRs that had been generated with the MIRA antigen-specificity platform. Breadth was defined as the fraction of unique TCRs that were SARS-CoV-2-associated. Depth was defined as the fraction of total T cells that were SARS-CoV-2-associated. Using the MIRA data, each spike-specific TCR was mapped to the spike region that the TCR reacts to and placed in a CD4 or CD8 class. Log10-transformed breadth and depth values were compared by one-way ANOVA with Sidak's multiple comparisons tests. Entries here come from immuneACCESS through TCRdb and include only in-frame sequences with V and J called. Some clones fail to appear in such tables; in the studies checked, an unresolved V gene covers under half of the shortfall, and the cause of the remainder is unknown. Clonal size and the V and J genes are those of that table, whereas D and trimming came from the DNA. The sample table lists 55,000 to 70,000 clones, roughly 86% of them with a count of one. The top ten clonotypes cover less than 9% of the sample.

The sample's time point label is to be understood as: baseline before first vaccination. Vaccinee samples came from UK trials COV001 and COV002, including a single-blind randomized controlled phase 2/3 trial of AZD1222 (ChAdOx1 nCoV-19) in healthy adults. For TCRbeta chain sequencing, PBMC samples from trial participants were taken at day 0 and at day 28 after the second dose. The TCR comes from an adult in good health. This specimen consisted of peripheral blood, obtained on day 0 of AZD1222 vaccination.

This receptor carries the CDR3 CATSRGGENTEAFF. The nucleotide sequence reads TGTGCCACCAGCAGAGGGGGGGAGAACACTGAAGCTTTCTTT. The sequence links TRBV15 to TRBJ1-1; the D gene is perhaps TRBD1, from 5 matching bases. V loses 1 base of germline sequence and J loses 1 base, and the interval between the two ends is 7 bases. Including the terminal cysteine and phenylalanine, the CDR3 comprises 14 residues. Of the read, only the CDR3 DNA is kept; its 42 bases are in frame from base 1. From a lookup of the germline V gene (reference sequence), CDR1 and CDR2 are LNHNV and YYDKDF.